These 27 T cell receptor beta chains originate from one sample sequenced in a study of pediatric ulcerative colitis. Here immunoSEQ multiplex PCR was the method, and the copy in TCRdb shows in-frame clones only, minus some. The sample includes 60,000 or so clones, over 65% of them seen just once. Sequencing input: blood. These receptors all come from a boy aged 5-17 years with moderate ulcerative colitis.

The CDR3 spells CASSQGGVTGPSPLHF. CDR3 nucleotides: TGCGCCAGCAGCCAGGGGGGGGTGACAGGGCCTTCACCCCTCCACTTT. The chain uses TRBV4-1 and TRBJ1-6; TRBD1 aligns across 7 bases. The CDR3 has 16 amino acids. J gave up 9 bases and V 3 bases, and 11 bases lay outside the gene matches. Germline CDR1 is MGHRA and CDR2 is YSYEKL.

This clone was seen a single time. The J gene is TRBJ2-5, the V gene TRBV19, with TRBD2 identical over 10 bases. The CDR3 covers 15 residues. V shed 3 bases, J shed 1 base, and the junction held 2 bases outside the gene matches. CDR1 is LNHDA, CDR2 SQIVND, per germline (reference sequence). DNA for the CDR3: TGTGCCAGTAGTATGGGACTAGCGTTCCAAGAGACCCAGTACTTC. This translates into CASSMGLAFQETQYF.

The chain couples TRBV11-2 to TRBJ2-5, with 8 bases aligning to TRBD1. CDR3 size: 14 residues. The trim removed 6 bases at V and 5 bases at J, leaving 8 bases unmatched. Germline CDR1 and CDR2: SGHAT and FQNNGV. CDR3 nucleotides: TGTGCCAGCAGGTTGGGACAGGTCGCGGAGACCCAGTACTTC. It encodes CASRLGQVAETQYF.

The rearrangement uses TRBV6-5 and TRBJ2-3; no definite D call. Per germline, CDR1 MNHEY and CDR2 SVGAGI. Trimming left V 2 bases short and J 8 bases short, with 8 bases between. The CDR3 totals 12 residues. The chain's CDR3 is CASSYRPLTQYF. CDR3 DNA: TGTGCCAGCAGTTACCGCCCCCTTACGCAGTATTTT.

The CDR3 DNA reads TGTGCCAGGGACAGGGGGAGAGCTTTCTTT. Protein product: CARDRGRAFF. The chain joins TRBV2 to TRBJ1-1, with TRBD1 identical over 10 bases. J was trimmed by 10 bases and V by 9 bases; bases with no gene match: 2. The CDR3 is made up of 10 amino acids. CDR1 SNHLY and CDR2 FYNNEI come from the germline V gene.

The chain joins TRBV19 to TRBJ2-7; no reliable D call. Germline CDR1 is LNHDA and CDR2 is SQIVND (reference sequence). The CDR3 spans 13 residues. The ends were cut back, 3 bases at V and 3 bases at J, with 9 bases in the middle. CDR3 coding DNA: TGTGCCAGTAGTATTTCCGGATTCTACGAGCAGTACTTC. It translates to CASSISGFYEQYF.

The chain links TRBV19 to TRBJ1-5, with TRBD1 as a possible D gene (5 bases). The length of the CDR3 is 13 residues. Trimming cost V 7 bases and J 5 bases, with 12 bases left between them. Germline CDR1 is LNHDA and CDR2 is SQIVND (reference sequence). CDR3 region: CASMGGQDQPQHF. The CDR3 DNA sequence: TGTGCCAGTATGGGGGGTCAGGATCAGCCCCAGCATTTT.

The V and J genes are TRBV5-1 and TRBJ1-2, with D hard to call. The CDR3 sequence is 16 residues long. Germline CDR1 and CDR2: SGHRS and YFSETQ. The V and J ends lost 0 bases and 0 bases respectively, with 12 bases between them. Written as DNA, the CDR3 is TGCGCCAGCAGCTTGGTCCGAAGACATCCTAACTATGGCTACACCTTC. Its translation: CASSLVRRHPNYGYTF.

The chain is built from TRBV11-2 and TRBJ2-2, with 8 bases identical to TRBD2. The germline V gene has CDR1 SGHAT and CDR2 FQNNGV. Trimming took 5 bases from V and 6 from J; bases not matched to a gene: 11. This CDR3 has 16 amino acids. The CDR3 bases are TGTGCCAGCAGCGATAAAGCGGGAGATAGCCCCGGGGAGCTGTTTTTT. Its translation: CASSDKAGDSPGELFF.

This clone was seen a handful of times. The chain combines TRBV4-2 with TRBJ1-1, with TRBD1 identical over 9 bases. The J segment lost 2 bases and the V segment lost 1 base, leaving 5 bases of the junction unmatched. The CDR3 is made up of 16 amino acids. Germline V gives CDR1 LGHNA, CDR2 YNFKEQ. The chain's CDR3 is CASSQGTGQGNTEAFF. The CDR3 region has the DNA TGTGCCAGCAGCCAAGGGACGGGACAGGGCAACACTGAAGCTTTCTTT.

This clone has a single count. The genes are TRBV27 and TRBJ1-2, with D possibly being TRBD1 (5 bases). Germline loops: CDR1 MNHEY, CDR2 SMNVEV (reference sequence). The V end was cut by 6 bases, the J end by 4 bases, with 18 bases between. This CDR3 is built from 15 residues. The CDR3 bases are TGTGCCAGCAGCCCAACGGCAGGGTACGGCTATGGCTACACCTTC. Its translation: CASSPTAGYGYGYTF.

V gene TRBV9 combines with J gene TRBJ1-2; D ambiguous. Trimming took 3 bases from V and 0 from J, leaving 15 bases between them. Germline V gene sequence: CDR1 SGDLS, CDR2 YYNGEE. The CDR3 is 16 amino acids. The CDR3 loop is CASSAIGGRSNYGYTF. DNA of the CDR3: TGTGCCAGCAGCGCCATTGGTGGCAGGTCTAACTATGGCTACACCTTC. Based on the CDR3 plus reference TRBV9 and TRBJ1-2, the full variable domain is DSGVTQTPKHLITATGQRVTLRCSPRSGDLSVYWYQQSLDQGLQFLIQYYNGEERAKGNILERFSAQQFPDLHSELNLSSLELGDSALYFCASSAIGGRSNYGYTFGSGTRLTVV.

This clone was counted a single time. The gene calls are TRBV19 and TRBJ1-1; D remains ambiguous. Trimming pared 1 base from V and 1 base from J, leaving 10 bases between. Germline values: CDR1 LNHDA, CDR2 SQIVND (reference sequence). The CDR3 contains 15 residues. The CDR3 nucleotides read TGTGCCAGTAGTATAGTAACAGCTAGGAACACTGAAGCTTTCTTT. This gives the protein CASSIVTARNTEAFF.

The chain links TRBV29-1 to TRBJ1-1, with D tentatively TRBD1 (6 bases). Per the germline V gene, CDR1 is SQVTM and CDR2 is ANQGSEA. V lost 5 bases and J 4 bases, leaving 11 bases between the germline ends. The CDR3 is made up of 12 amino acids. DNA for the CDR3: TGCAGCGTTAACCCCAGGGGCACTGAAGCTTTCTTT. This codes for CSVNPRGTEAFF.

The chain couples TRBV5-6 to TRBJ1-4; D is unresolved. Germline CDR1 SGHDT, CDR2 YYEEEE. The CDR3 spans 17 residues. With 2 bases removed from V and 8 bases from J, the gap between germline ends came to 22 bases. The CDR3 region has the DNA TGTGCCAGCAGCTTAAACGAAGTATTTGGTACTCGAGAAAAACTGTTTTTT. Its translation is CASSLNEVFGTREKLFF.

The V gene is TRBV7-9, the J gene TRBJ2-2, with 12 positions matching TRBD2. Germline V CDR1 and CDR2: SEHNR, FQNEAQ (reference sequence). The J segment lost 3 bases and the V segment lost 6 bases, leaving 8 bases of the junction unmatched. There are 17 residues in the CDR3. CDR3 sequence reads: CASRTTSGSGYTGELFF. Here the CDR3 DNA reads TGTGCCAGCAGGACGACTAGCGGGAGTGGGTACACCGGGGAGCTGTTTTTT.

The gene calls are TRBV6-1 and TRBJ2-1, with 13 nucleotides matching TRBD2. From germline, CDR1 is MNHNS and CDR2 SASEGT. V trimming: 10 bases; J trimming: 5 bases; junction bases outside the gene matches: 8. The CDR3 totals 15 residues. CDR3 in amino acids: CATYRGLAGDNEQFF. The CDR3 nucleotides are TGTGCCACGTACCGAGGACTAGCGGGAGACAATGAGCAGTTCTTC.

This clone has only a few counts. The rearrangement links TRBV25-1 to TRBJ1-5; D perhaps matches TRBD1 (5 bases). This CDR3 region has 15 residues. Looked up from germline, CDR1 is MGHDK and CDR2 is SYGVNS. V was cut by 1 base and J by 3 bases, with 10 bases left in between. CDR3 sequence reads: CASSESVGVNQPQHF. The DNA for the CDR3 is TGTGCCAGCAGTGAATCGGTGGGGGTCAATCAGCCCCAGCATTTT.

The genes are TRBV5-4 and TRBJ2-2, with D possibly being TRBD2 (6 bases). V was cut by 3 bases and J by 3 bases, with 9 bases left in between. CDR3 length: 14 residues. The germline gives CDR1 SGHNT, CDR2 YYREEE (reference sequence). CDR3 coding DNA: TGTGCCAGCAGCTCCCGGGACTACACCGGGGAGCTGTTTTTT. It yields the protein CASSSRDYTGELFF. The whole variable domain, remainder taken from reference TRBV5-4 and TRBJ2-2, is ETGVTQSPTHLIKTRGQQVTLRCSSQSGHNTVSWYQQALGQGPQFIFQYYREEENGRGNFPPRFSGLQFPNYSSELNVNALELDDSALYLCASSSRDYTGELFFGEGSRLTVL.

CDR3 residues: CASSQALSSYEQYF. CDR3 DNA: TGCGCCAGCAGCCAAGCACTGAGCTCCTACGAGCAGTACTTC. This chain uses TRBV4-1 with TRBJ2-7; unclear D gene. The CDR3 totals 14 residues. Germline CDR1 and CDR2: MGHRA and YSYEKL. The V and J ends lost 1 base and 0 bases respectively, with 7 bases between them.

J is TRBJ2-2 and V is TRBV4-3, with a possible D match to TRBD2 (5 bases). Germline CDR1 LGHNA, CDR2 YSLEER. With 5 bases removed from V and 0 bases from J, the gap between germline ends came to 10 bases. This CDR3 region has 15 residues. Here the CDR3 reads CASSWRPPNTGELFF. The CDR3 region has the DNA TGCGCCAGCAGCTGGAGGCCCCCGAACACCGGGGAGCTGTTTTTT.

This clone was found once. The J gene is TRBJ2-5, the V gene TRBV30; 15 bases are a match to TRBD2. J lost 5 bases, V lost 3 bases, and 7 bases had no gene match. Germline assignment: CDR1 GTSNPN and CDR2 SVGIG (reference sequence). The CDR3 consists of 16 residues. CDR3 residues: CAWREGLAGGGETQYF. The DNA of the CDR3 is TGTGCCTGGAGGGAGGGACTAGCGGGAGGAGGGGAGACCCAGTACTTC.

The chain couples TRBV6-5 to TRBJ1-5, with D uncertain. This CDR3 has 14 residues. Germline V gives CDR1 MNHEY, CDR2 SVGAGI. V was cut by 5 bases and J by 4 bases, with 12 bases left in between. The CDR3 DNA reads TGTGCCAGCAGTCCCGGACTTTTAAATCAGCCCCAGCATTTT. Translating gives CASSPGLLNQPQHF.

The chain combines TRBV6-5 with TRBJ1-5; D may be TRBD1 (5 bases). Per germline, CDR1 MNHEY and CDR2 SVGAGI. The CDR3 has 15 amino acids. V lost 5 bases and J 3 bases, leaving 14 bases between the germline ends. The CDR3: CASSAQGGHNQPQHF. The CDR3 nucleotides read TGTGCCAGCAGTGCCCAGGGAGGGCACAATCAGCCCCAGCATTTT.

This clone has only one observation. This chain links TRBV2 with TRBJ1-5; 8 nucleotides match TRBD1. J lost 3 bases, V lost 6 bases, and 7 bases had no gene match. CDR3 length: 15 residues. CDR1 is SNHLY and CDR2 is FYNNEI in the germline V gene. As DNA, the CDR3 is TGTGCCAGCAGACCTACAGGGGGGCACAATCAGCCCCAGCATTTT. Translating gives CASRPTGGHNQPQHF.

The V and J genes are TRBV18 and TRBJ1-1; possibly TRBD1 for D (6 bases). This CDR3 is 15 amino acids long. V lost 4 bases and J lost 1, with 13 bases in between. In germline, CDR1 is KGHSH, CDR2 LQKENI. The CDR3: CASSRTGAENTEAFF. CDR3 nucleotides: TGTGCCAGCTCACGAACGGGGGCCGAGAACACTGAAGCTTTCTTT.

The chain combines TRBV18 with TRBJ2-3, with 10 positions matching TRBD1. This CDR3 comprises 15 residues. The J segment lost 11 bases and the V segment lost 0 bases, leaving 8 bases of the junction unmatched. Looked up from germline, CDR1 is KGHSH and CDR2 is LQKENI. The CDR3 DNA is TGTGCCAGCTCACCACCGGGGACAGGGGATTTGGGGCAGTATTTT. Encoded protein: CASSPPGTGDLGQYF.